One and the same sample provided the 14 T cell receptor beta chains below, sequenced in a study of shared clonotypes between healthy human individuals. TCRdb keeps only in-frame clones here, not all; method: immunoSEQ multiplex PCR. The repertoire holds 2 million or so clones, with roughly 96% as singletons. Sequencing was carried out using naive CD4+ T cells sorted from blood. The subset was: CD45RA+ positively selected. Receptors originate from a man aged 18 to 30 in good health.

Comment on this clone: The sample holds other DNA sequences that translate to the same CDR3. In nucleotides, the CDR3 is TGTGCCAGCAGTTACGGGCAGGGAGCCCCCTACGAGCAGTACTTC. Protein: CASSYGQGAPYEQYF. V usage is TRBV6-5 and J usage is TRBJ2-7; TRBD1 or TRBD2 may be the D gene (5 bases each). The germline V gene encodes CDR1 MNHEY and CDR2 SVGAGI. V lost 2 bases, J lost 2 bases, and 13 bases lay in between. The CDR3 is 15 residues long.

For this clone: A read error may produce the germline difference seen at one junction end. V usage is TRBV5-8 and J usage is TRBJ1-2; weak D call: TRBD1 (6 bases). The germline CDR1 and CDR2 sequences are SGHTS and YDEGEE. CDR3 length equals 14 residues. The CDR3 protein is CASRLGGLTHGYTF. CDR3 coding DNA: TGTGCCAGCAGATTGGGGGGCCTTACCCATGGCTACACCTTC.

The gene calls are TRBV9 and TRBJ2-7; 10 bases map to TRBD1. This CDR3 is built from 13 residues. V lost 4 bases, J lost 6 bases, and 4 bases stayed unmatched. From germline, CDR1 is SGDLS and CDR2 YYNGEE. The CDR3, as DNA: TGTGCCAGCAGCTCCGGGACAGGGGTCGAGCAGTACTTC. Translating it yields CASSSGTGVEQYF.

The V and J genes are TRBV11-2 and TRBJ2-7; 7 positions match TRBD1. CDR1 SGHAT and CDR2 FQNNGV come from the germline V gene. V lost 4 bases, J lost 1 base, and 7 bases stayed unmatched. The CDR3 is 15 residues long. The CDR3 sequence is CASSSLGGRSYEQYF. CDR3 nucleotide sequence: TGTGCCAGCAGCTCGCTAGGGGGCAGGTCCTACGAGCAGTACTTC.

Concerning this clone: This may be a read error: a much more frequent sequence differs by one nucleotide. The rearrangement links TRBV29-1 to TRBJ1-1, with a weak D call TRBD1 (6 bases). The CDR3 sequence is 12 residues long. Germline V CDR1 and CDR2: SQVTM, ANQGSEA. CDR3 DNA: TGCAGCGCTGAACGGGACACCGCTGAAGCTTTCTTT. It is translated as CSAERDTAEAFF.

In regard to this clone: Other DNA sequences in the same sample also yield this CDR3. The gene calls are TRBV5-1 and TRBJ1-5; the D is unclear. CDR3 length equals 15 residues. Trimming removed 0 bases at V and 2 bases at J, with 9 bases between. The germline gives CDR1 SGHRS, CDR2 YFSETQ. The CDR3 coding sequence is TGCGCCAGCAGCTTGGGCCCTGAGGGCAATCAGCCCCAGCATTTT. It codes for CASSLGPEGNQPQHF.

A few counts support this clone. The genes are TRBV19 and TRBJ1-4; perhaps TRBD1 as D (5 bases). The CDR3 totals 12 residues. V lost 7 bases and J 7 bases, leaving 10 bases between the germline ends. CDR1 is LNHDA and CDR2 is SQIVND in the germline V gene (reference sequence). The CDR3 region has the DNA TGTGCCAGTACCCAAGACAGTGAAAAACTGTTTTTT. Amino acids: CASTQDSEKLFF.

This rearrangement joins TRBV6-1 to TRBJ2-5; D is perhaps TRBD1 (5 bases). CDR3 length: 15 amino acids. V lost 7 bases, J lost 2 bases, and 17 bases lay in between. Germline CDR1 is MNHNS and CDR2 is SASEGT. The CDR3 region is CASIAGPGRQETQYF. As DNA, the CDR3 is TGTGCCAGCATTGCAGGCCCAGGGCGACAAGAGACCCAGTACTTC.

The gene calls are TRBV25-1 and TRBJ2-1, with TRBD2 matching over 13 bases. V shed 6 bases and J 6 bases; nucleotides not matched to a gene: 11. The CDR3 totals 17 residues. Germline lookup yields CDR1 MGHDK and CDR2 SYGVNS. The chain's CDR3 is CASRKPGLAGKGNEQFF. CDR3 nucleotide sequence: TGTGCCAGCAGGAAACCGGGACTAGCGGGAAAGGGCAATGAGCAGTTCTTC.

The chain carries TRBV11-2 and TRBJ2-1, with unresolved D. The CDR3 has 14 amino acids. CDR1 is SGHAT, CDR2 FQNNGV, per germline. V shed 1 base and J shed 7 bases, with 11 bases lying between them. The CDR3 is CASSLGGLRNEQFF. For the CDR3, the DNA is TGTGCCAGCAGCTTAGGTGGGCTTCGGAATGAGCAGTTCTTC.

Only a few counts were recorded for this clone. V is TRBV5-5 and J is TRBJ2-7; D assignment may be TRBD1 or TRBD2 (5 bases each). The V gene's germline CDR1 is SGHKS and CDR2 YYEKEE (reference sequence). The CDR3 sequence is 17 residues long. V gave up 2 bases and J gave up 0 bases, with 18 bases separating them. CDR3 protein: CASSFLRHSGLSYEQYF. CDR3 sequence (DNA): TGTGCCAGCAGCTTCCTCCGACATTCGGGGCTCTCCTACGAGCAGTACTTC.

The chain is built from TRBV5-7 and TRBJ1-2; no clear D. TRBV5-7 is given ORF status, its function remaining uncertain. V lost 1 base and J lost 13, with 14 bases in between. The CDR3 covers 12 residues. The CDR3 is CASSLRIGRFTF. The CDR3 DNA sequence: TGTGCCAGCAGCTTGCGTATAGGACGTTTCACCTTC.

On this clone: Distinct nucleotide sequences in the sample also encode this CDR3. CDR3 sequence: CASSQTGQPYEQYF. CDR3 nucleotide sequence: TGCGCCAGCAGCCAGACGGGACAGCCCTACGAGCAGTACTTC. The genes are TRBV4-1 and TRBJ2-7; 7 nucleotides line up with TRBD1. The V gene end was trimmed by 3 bases and the J gene end by 2 bases; junction bases not matched to a gene: 4. Germline assignment: CDR1 MGHRA and CDR2 YSYEKL. The length of the CDR3 is 14 residues.

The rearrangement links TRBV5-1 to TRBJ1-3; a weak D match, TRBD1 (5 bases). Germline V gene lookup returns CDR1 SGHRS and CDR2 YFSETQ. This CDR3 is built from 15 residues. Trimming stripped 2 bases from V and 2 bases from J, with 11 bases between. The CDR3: CASSFQGGAGNTIYF. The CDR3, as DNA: TGCGCCAGCAGCTTCCAGGGAGGGGCTGGAAACACCATATATTTT.